A few counts support the clone carrying this T cell receptor (beta chain). Authors' analysis steps: Estimates of nucleated cell counts were drawn from the amplification of reference gene primers. Assay: immunoSEQ multiplex PCR; the TCRdb copy retains only in-frame clones and omits some. V, J and clone size are taken as reported in that table, and D and trimming were inferred from the DNA itself. Of around 26,000 clones in the sample, around 90% were seen once. This record comes from a study of blood T cell repertoires in COVID-19. Across the study: Researchers got acute and convalescent COVID-19 samples from the United States, Italy and Spain.

The CDR3 contains 14 residues. J lost 0 bases, V lost 6 bases, and 5 bases had no gene match. From germline, CDR1 is SNHLY and CDR2 FYNNEI. This TCR was recovered from a human donor in a cohort sampled during active COVID-19. The rearrangement joins TRBV2 to TRBJ2-7; 7 nucleotides match TRBD1. The sequenced sample consisted of peripheral blood. The CDR3 sequence is CASRTGLSSYEQYF. Here the CDR3 DNA reads TGTGCCAGCAGGACAGGGTTGAGCTCCTACGAGCAGTACTTC.